The rows below give T cell receptor beta chains drawn from one sample of a study of CD8+ T cells in alopecia areata. Repertoires were generated with immunoSEQ multiplex PCR, while TCRdb's copy carries only in-frame clones and drops some. Among 150,000 to 200,000 clones listed, roughly 61% were seen once. The sample was CD8+ T cells sorted from blood, taken at week 24, from a patient treated with tofacitinib. Every receptor here comes from a human donor with alopecia areata. The CDR3 runs from the conserved cysteine through the conserved F or W. The order of the fields is V gene, J gene, CDR3 protein.

>TRBV29-1|TRBJ1-2
CSVGPWEGYTF
>TRBV10-3|TRBJ2-7
CATATTDEVSYEQYF
>TRBV4-1|TRBJ2-3
CASSTPRSSTGDTQYF
>TRBV6-1|TRBJ2-7
CASKAWGTNYEQYF
>TRBV9|TRBJ2-2
CASSVVGGPSNTGELFF
>TRBV29-1|TRBJ2-7
CSVQTGTGGIEQYF
>TRBV4-1|TRBJ2-2
CASMFGELFF
>TRBV27|TRBJ2-3
CASSLETADTQYF
>TRBV27|TRBJ1-2
CATRQGINYGYTF
>TRBV5-8|TRBJ2-2
CASSSGTGWDTGELFF
>TRBV27|TRBJ1-5
CASSYNPRNQPQHF
>TRBV29-1|TRBJ2-5
CSVETHQVTQETQYF
>TRBV30|TRBJ2-6
CAWSVVELGLSGANVLTF
>TRBV29-1|TRBJ1-2
CSVEDRGDPYGYTF
>TRBV7-9|TRBJ2-5
CASSQGVGETQYF
>TRBV6-6|TRBJ1-1
CASSTGPGTEAFF
>TRBV2|TRBJ2-1
CASSEPGLAGAYNEQFF
>TRBV11-2|TRBJ1-2
CASRGFDYGYTF
>TRBV5-6|TRBJ1-2
CASSDGGLYYGYTF
>TRBV4-1|TRBJ2-5
CASSGEPGLQETQYF
>TRBV7-9|TRBJ2-1
CASSAQALYNEQFF
>TRBV19|TRBJ1-6
CASSIFSSNSPLHF
>TRBV29-1|TRBJ1-4
CSVGPDGEKLFF
>TRBV4-3|TRBJ1-2
CASSHFLDRGDGYTF
>TRBV18|TRBJ1-1
CASSLGTRAPMNTEAFF
>TRBV27|TRBJ1-5
CASSPRGNQPQHF
>TRBV4-2|TRBJ2-5
CASSQLPGLAVLQETQYF
>TRBV7-9|TRBJ2-5
CASSLEVQGGKTQYF
>TRBV29-1|TRBJ2-7
CSVAGGLFPKEEQYF
>TRBV27|TRBJ2-2
CASSLGTGPGELFF